This T cell receptor beta chain was sequenced for a study of radiotherapy plus CTLA-4 blockade in lung cancer. The table came from immunoSEQ multiplex PCR; TCRdb's copy has only in-frame clones and leaves some out. Of approximately 57,000 clones listed, around 80% are singletons. J was trimmed by 3 bases and V by 6 bases; bases with no gene match: 4. Looked up from germline, CDR1 is SQVTM and CDR2 is ANQGSEA. The CDR3 runs 12 residues. The receptor's source is a human donor with non-small cell lung cancer whose response to radiotherapy plus ipilimumab could not be evaluated. This rearrangement joins TRBV29-1 to TRBJ1-1; 7 bases map to TRBD1. This material consisted of peripheral blood, taken from a patient treated with radiotherapy plus ipilimumab. CDR3 sequence: CSVTGDHTEAFF. The CDR3 bases are TGCAGCGTCACAGGGGACCACACTGAAGCTTTCTTT.